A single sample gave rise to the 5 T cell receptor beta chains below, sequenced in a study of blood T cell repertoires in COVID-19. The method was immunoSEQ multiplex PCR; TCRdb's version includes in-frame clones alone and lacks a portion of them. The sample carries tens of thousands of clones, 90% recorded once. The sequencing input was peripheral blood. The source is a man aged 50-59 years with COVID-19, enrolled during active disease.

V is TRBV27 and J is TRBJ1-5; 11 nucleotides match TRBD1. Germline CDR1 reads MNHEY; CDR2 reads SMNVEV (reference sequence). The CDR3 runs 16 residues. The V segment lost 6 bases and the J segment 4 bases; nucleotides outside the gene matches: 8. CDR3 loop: CASRPGQGVSNQPQHF. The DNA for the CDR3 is TGTGCCAGCAGACCGGGACAGGGGGTGTCTAATCAGCCCCAGCATTTT.

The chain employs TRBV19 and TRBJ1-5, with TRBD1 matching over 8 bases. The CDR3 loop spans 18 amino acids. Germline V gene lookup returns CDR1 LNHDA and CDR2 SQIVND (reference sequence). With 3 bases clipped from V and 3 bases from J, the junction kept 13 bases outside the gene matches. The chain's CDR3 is CASSIGTGYGGDNQPQHF. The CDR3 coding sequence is TGTGCCAGTAGTATCGGGACAGGTTATGGCGGGGACAATCAGCCCCAGCATTTT. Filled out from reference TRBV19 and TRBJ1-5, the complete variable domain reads DGGITQSPKYLFRKEGQNVTLSCEQNLNHDAMYWYRQDPGQGLRLIYYSQIVNDFQKGDIAEGYSVSREKKESFPLTVTSAQKNPTAFYLCASSIGTGYGGDNQPQHFGDGTRLSIL.

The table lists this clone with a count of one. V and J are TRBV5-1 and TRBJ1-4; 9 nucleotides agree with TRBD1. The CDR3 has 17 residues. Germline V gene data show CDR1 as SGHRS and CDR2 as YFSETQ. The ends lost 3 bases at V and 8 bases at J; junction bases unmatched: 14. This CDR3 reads CASSSNPLQGAGEKLFF. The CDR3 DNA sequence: TGCGCCAGCAGCTCGAACCCCTTACAGGGGGCAGGCGAAAAACTGTTTTTT.

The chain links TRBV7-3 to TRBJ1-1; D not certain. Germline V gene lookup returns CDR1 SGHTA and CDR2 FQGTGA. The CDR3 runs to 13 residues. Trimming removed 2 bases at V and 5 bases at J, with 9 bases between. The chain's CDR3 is CASSLQARTEAFF. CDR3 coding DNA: TGTGCCAGCAGCTTACAGGCTCGGACTGAAGCTTTCTTT.

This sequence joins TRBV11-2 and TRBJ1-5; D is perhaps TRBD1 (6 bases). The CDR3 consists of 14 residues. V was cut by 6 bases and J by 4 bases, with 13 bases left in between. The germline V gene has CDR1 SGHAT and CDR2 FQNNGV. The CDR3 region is CASSSQGSNQPQHF. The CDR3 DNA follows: TGTGCCAGCAGTAGTCAGGGGAGTAATCAGCCCCAGCATTTT.